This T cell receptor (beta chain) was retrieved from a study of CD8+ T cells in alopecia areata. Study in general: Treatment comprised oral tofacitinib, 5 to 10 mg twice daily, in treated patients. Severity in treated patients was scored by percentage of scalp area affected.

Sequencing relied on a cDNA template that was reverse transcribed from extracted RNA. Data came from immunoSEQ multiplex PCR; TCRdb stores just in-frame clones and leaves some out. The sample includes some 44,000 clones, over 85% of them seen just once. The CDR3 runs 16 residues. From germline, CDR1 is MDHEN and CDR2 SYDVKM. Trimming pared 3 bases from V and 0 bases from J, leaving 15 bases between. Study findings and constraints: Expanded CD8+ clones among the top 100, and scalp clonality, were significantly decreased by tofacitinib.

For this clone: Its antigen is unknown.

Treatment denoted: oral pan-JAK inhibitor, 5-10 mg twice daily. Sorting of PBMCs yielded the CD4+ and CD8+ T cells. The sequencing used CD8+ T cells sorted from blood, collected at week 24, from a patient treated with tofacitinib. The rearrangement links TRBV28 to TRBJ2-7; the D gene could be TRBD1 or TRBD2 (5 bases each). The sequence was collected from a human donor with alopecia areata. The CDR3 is CASSFPPRDPSYEQYF. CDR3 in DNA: TGTGCCAGCAGTTTTCCCCCCAGGGACCCCTCCTACGAGCAGTACTTC.